This T cell receptor beta chain emerged from a study of blood T cell repertoires in COVID-19. The CDR3 runs to 14 residues. The V end was cut by 0 bases, the J end by 6 bases, with 10 bases between. From germline, CDR1 is SGHKS and CDR2 YYEKEE (reference sequence). In the original analysis: Nucleated cell number was recorded as an estimate derived from reference gene primer amplification. Sequenced by immunoSEQ multiplex PCR; TCRdb stores in-frame clones only, minus some. That table is the source of V, J and clone size, and D and trimming were worked out from the DNA. The sample holds some 90,000 clones, 75% to 85% seen once.

This chain links TRBV5-5 with TRBJ2-4, with D tentatively TRBD1 (5 bases). The clonotype originates from a human donor in a cohort sampled during active COVID-19. The sequencing input was peripheral blood. The CDR3 here is CASSLEQGRNIQYF. In DNA, the CDR3 is TGTGCCAGCAGCTTGGAGCAGGGCCGAAACATTCAGTACTTC.